The 21 T cell receptor beta chains listed next were all sequenced from one sample in a study of CXCR3-negative and CXCR3-positive naive CD8 T cells. General study results and limits: Greater hydrophobicity was found in TRB CDR3s of CXCR3-positive naive cells than of CXCR3-negative naive cells.

No antigen has been assigned to these receptors. 5' RACE with UMI labels generated the TRB cDNA libraries. For each CDR3 protein, TCRdb gives one entry from its re-call of the 5' RACE reads, without DNA. In total, the table holds under 75,000 distinct CDR3 sequences. Material: naive CXCR3+ CD8+ T cells from blood. Subset denoted: CD45RO-CCR7+CD27+CD95- naive CD8+ T cells expressing CXCR3 (TNR3+). The receptors shown here come from a human donor in good health. Some clones in this sample may be carry-over from other donors' samples.

V usage is TRBV29-1 and J usage is TRBJ1-3. This CDR3 region has 13 residues. Germline V gives CDR1 SQVTM, CDR2 ANQGSEA. The CDR3 sequence is CSVEQEFGNTIYF.

This rearrangement joins TRBV7-8 to TRBJ2-5; the D gene TCRdb calls, TRBD2, cannot be checked with no DNA. CDR3 length: 18 residues. Germline assignment: CDR1 SGHVS and CDR2 FQNEAQ. The CDR3 spells CTSSPYSGTRDLGETQYF.

V gene TRBV14 combines with J gene TRBJ2-7. Germline V lookup: CDR1 SGHDN, CDR2 FVKESK. The CDR3 totals 11 residues. CDR3 protein: CASSQVGKQYF.

This chain uses TRBV7-9 with TRBJ2-5; TCRdb proposes TRBD2, but this gene call is untestable without DNA. The CDR3 is made up of 15 amino acids. Germline loops: CDR1 SEHNR, CDR2 FQNEAQ (reference sequence). This CDR3 reads CASSLNLPTQETQYF.

This chain joins TRBV7-2 and TRBJ2-1; no DNA is available, so the TRBD2 call from TCRdb remains unchecked. The CDR3 extends over 16 amino acids. Germline V gene sequence: CDR1 SGHTA, CDR2 FQGNSA. CDR3: CASSPTSGGYYNEQFF.

The gene calls are TRBV28 and TRBJ2-7; TCRdb calls TRBD1, which cannot be checked without DNA. The germline CDR1 and CDR2 sequences are MDHEN and SYDVKM. This CDR3 has 14 amino acids. The CDR3 loop reads CASSTRGYPYEQCF.

The rearrangement uses TRBV11-3 and TRBJ2-1; TCRdb's assignment of TRBD2 cannot be checked, as there is no DNA. The CDR3 contains 16 residues. Germline V gene lookup returns CDR1 SGHNT and CDR2 YENEEA. CDR3: CASSARLAVPLNEQFF.

The V gene is TRBV12-3 or TRBV12-4, the J gene TRBJ2-7; checking the TCRdb D call of TRBD2 is not possible without DNA. This CDR3 region has 15 residues. Here the CDR3 reads CASSSIRDYIYEQYF.

CDR3 region: CASSPRERMGETQYF. V is TRBV7-6 and J is TRBJ2-5; TCRdb lists TRBD1, though no DNA is available to test this call. The germline CDR1 and CDR2 sequences are SGHVS and FNYEAQ. The CDR3 has 15 residues. The full variable domain, with the rest looked up from reference TRBV7-6 and TRBJ2-5, is GAGVSQSPRYKVTKRGQDVALRCDPISGHVSLYWYRQALGQGPEFLTYFNYEAQQDKSGLPNDRFSAERPEGSISTLTIQRTEQRDSAMYRCASSPRERMGETQYFGPGTRLLVL.

The rearrangement joins TRBV6-6 to TRBJ2-7; TCRdb proposes TRBD2, but this gene call is untestable without DNA. The germline gives CDR1 MNHNY, CDR2 SVGAGI (reference sequence). The CDR3 runs to 15 residues. The CDR3 sequence is CASSYSGRDPLEQYF.

The chain couples TRBV21-1 to TRBJ2-4; TCRdb's assignment of TRBD1 cannot be checked, as there is no DNA. TRBV21-1 is a listed pseudogene. The CDR3 loop spans 19 amino acids. CDR3 sequence: CASSKNGTDMTLAKNIQYF.

This chain connects TRBV7-8 to TRBJ2-7; TCRdb designates TRBD1, a call that cannot be tested without DNA. Per the germline V gene, CDR1 is SGHVS and CDR2 is FQNEAQ. The CDR3 consists of 15 residues. The CDR3 reads CASSSLGTGYYEQYF.

This chain links TRBV4-1 with TRBJ2-7; TCRdb names TRBD1, which stays unverified in the absence of DNA. Germline CDR1 is MGHRA and CDR2 is YSYEKL. CDR3 size: 16 residues. This CDR3 is CASSQVGDTDFYEQYF.

This chain connects TRBV4-1 to TRBJ1-4; TCRdb names TRBD1, which stays unverified in the absence of DNA. This CDR3 has 19 residues. Germline assignment: CDR1 MGHRA and CDR2 YSYEKL. The CDR3 is CASSQLRTGPVGDNEKLFF.

The chain combines TRBV28 with TRBJ1-2. The germline V gene encodes CDR1 MDHEN and CDR2 SYDVKM. The CDR3 runs 15 residues. The CDR3 reads CASSPSTTGSYGYTF.

The V gene is TRBV7-2, the J gene TRBJ2-1; lacking DNA, the TRBD2 call made by TCRdb goes unchecked. The CDR3 contains 13 residues. CDR1 SGHTA and CDR2 FQGNSA come from the germline V gene. Here the CDR3 reads CASSYGGPREQFF.

The J gene is TRBJ1-4, the V gene TRBV11-2. Germline values: CDR1 SGHAT, CDR2 FQNNGV. There are 14 residues in the CDR3. The CDR3 loop reads CASSLGQGGEKLFF.

The chain joins TRBV4-2 to TRBJ1-4; TCRdb reports TRBD1, a call that lacks DNA to check it against. Germline V gene sequence: CDR1 LGHNA, CDR2 YNFKEQ. The CDR3 runs 16 residues. The CDR3 is CASSQDRGTGGEKLFF.

The chain recombines TRBV5-1 with TRBJ2-2. Germline values: CDR1 SGHRS, CDR2 YFSETQ. The CDR3 spans 14 residues. CDR3 region: CASSWGVGTGELFF. Looking up the rest from reference TRBV5-1 and TRBJ2-2 gives the full variable domain: KAGVTQTPRYLIKTRGQQVTLSCSPISGHRSVSWYQQTPGQGLQFLFEYFSETQRNKGNFPGRFSGRQFSNSRSEMNVSTLELGDSALYLCASSWGVGTGELFFGEGSRLTVL.

The chain recombines TRBV10-3 with TRBJ2-7. CDR3 length equals 17 residues. Germline-derived CDR1 and CDR2 are ENHRY and SYGVKD. The CDR3 protein is CAISESTESLSSYEQYF.

The chain recombines TRBV15 with TRBJ1-1. CDR1 LNHNV and CDR2 YYDKDF come from the germline V gene (reference sequence). This CDR3 is built from 13 residues. CDR3 sequence: CATSRYRGTEAFF.